Listed here is a single TCR beta chain. This entry belongs to a study of T-cell reconstitution after alpha-beta-depleted transplantation in children. Unique molecular identifiers were used in preparing the TCRbeta library. TCRdb re-called the PCR reads with MiXCR, one entry per CDR3 protein. The sample records roughly 500,000 distinct CDR3 sequences, over 25% being singletons. The sequence was obtained from a human donor who donated a stem cell graft to a child with aplastic anemia. This material consisted of PBMCs from the stem cell graft donor, taken from the stem cell graft.

CDR3 sequence (DNA): TGTGCCAGCAGCTTGGCCAATCCAGCGGGACCGGTCCACTTT. Translation: CASSLANPAGPVHF. The gene calls are TRBV7-2 and TRBJ1-6; TRBD1 might be the D (5 bases). CDR1 SGHTA and CDR2 FQGNSA come from the germline V gene. The CDR3 spans 14 residues. The germline V and J ends were trimmed by 3 bases and 17 bases, with 20 bases remaining between them.